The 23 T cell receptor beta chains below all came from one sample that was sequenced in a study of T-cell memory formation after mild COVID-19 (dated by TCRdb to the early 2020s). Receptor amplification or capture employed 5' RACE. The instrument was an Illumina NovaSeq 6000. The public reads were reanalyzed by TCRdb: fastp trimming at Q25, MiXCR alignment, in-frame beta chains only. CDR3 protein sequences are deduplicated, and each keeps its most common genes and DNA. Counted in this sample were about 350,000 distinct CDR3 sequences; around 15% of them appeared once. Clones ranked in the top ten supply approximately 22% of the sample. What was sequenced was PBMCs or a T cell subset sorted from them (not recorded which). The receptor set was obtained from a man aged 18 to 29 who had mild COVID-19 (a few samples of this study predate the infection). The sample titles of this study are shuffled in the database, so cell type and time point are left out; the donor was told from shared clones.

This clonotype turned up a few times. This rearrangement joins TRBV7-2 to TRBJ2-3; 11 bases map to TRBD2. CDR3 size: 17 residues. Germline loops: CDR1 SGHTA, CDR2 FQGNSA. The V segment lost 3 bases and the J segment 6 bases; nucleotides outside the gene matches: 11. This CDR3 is CASSLLAGGHPGDTQYF. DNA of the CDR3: TGTGCCAGCAGCTTGCTAGCGGGGGGCCACCCTGGGGATACGCAGTATTTT.

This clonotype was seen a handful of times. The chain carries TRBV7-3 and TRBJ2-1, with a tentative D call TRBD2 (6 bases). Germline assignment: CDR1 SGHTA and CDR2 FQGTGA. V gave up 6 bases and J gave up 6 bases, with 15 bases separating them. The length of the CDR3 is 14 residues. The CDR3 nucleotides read TGTGCCAGCAGTCGGGACTCGCCGTTCAATGAGCAGTTCTTC. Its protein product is CASSRDSPFNEQFF.

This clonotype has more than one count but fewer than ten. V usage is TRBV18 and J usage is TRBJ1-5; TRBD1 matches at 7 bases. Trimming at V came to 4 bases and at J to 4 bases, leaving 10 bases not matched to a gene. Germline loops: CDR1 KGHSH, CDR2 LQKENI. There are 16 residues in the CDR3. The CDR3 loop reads CASSLLGQALNQPQHF. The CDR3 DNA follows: TGTGCCAGCTCACTTCTTGGACAGGCCTTAAATCAGCCCCAGCATTTT.

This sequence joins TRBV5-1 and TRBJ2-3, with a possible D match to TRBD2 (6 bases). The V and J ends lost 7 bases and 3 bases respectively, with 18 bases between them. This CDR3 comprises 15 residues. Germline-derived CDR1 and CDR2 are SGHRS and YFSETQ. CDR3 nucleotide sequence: TGCGCCAGCGGCAGCCCGGGGGTGCGGACAGATACGCAGTATTTT. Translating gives CASGSPGVRTDTQYF.

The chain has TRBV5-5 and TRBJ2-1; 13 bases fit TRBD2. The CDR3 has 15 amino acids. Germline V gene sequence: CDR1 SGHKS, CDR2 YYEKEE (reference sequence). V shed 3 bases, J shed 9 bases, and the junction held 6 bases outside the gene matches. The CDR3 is CASSYRLAGGREQFF. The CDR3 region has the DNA TGTGCCAGCAGCTATCGACTAGCGGGGGGTCGTGAGCAGTTCTTC.

For the CDR3, the DNA is TGTGCCAGCAGCCTCCGGCGCGGGGGCACTGAAGCTTTCTTT. Its protein is CASSLRRGGTEAFF. This chain connects TRBV7-2 to TRBJ1-1, with D tentatively TRBD1 (5 bases). Per the germline V gene, CDR1 is SGHTA and CDR2 is FQGNSA. The CDR3 loop spans 14 amino acids. V was trimmed by 5 bases and J by 4 bases, leaving 14 bases between them.

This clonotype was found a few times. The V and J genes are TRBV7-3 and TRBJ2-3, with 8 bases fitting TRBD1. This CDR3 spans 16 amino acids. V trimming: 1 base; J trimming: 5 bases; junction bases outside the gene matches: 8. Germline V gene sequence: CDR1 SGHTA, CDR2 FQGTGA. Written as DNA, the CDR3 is TGTGCCAGCAGCTTAAGCCAGGGGGCGGTCGGAGATACGCAGTATTTT. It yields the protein CASSLSQGAVGDTQYF.

The CDR3 is CATSDLPGCTGTYEQYV. DNA of the CDR3: TGTGCCACCAGTGATTTGCCGGGTTGTACAGGAACCTACGAGCAGTACGTC. The V and J genes are TRBV24-1 and TRBJ2-7; possible D gene TRBD1, 5 bases. Looked up from germline, CDR1 is KGHDR and CDR2 is SFDVKD. The CDR3 runs 17 residues. Trimming stripped 0 bases from V and 2 bases from J, with 16 bases between.

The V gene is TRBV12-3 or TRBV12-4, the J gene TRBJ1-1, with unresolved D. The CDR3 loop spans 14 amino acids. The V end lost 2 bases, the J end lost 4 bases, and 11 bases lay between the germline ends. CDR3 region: CASSLPGMSTEAFF. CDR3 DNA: TGTGCCAGCAGTTTACCGGGCATGTCCACTGAAGCTTTCTTT.

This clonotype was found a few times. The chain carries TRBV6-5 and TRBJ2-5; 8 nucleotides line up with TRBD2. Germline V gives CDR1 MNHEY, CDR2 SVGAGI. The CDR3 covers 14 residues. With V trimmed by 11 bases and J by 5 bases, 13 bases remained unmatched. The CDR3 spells CAVGGGNPQETQYF. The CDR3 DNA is TGTGCCGTCGGGGGGGGGAACCCCCAGGAGACCCAGTACTTC.

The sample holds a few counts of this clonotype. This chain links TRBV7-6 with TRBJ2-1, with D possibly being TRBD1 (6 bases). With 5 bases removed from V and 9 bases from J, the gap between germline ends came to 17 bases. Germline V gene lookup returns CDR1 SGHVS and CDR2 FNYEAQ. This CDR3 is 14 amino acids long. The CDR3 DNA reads TGTGCCAGCAGCCCAGGGGCAAGCAGTTCTGAGCAGTTCTTC. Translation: CASSPGASSSEQFF.

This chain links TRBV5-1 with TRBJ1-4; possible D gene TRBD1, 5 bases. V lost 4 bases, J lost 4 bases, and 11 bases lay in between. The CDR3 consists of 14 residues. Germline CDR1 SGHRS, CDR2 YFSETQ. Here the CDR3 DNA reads TGCGCCAGCAGCACCCGGGACTTTAATGAAAAACTGTTTTTT. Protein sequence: CASSTRDFNEKLFF.

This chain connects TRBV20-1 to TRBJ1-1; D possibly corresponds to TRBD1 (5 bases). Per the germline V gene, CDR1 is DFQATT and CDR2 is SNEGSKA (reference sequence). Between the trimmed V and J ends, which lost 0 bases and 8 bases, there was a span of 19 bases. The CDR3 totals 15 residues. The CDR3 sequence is CSARDPRAYLREAFF. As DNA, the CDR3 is TGCAGTGCTAGAGATCCCAGGGCCTATCTACGCGAAGCTTTCTTT.

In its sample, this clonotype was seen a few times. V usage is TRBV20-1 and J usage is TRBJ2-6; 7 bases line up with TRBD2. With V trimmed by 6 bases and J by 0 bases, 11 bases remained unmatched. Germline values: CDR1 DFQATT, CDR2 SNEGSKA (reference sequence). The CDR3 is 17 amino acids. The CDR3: CSATGRVEFSGANVLTF. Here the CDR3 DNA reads TGCAGTGCCACGGGGAGGGTCGAGTTCTCTGGGGCCAACGTCCTGACTTTC.

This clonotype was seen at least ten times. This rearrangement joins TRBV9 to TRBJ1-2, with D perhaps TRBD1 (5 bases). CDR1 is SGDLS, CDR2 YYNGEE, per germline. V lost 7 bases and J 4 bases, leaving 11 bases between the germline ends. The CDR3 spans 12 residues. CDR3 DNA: TGTGCCAGCGAAGGGACTTCCTATGGCTACACCTTC. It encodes CASEGTSYGYTF.

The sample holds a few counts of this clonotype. As DNA, the CDR3 is TGTGCCAGCCGAACAGGGGGGTTGGAGACCCAGTACTTC. It is translated as CASRTGGLETQYF. This chain connects TRBV12-3 or TRBV12-4 to TRBJ2-5, with 8 bases matching TRBD1. The CDR3 totals 13 residues. Unmatched junction bases numbered 7, after V lost 8 bases and J lost 5 bases.

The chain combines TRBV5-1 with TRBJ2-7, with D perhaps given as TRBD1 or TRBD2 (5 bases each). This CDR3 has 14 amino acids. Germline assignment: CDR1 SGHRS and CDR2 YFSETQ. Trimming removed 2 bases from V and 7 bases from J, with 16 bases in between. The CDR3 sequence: CASSFHQGESEQYF. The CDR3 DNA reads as TGCGCCAGCAGCTTTCACCAGGGAGAGTCGGAGCAGTACTTC.

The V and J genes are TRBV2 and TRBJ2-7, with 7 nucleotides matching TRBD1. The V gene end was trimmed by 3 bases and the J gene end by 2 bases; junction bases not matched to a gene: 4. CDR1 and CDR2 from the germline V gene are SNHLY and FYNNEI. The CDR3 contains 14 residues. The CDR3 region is CASSDYRGPYEQYF. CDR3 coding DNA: TGTGCCAGCAGTGACTACAGGGGACCCTACGAGCAGTACTTC.

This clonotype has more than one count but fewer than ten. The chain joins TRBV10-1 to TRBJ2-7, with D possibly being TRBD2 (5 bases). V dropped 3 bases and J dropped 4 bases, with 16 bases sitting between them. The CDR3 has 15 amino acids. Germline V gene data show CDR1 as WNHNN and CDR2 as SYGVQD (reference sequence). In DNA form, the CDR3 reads TGCGCCAGCAGTGAAGGTTTTGGACTCTGGTACGAGCAGTACTTC. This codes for CASSEGFGLWYEQYF.

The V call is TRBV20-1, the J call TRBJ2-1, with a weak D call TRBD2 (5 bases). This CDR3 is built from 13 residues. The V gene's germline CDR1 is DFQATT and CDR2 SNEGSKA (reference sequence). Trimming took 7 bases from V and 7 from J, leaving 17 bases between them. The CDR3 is CSVGGIPANEQFF. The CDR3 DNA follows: TGCAGTGTTGGAGGCATCCCCGCGAATGAGCAGTTCTTC.

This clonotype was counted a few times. This CDR3 is CAIKRDYEQYF. The CDR3 nucleotides read TGTGCCATCAAGAGGGACTACGAGCAGTACTTC. The J gene is TRBJ2-7, the V gene TRBV10-3; D possibly corresponds to TRBD2 (5 bases). Trimming stripped 7 bases from V and 3 bases from J, with 7 bases between. The length of the CDR3 is 11 residues. Per germline, CDR1 ENHRY and CDR2 SYGVKD.

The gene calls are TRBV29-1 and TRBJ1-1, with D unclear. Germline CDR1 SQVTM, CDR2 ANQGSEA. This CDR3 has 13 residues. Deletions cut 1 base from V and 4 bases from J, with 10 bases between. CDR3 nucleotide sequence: TGCAGCGTTGAAGGGGGTCGGGGCACTGAAGCTTTCTTT. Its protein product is CSVEGGRGTEAFF.

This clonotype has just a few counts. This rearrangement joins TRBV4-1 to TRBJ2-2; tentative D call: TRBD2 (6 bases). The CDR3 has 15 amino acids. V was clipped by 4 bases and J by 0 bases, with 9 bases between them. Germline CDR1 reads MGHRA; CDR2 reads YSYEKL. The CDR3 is CASSPRDSNTGELFF. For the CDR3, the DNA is TGCGCCAGCAGCCCTCGGGACTCGAACACCGGGGAGCTGTTTTTT.